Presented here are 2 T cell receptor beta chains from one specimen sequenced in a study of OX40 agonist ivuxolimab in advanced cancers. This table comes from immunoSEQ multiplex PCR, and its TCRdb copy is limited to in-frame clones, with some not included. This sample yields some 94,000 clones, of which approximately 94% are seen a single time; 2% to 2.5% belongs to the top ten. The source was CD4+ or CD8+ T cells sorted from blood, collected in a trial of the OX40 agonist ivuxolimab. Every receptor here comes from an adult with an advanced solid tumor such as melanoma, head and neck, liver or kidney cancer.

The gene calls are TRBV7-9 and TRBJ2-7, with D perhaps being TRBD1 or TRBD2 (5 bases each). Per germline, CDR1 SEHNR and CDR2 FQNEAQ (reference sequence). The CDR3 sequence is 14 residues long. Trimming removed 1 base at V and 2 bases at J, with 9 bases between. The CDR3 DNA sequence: TGTGCCAGCAGCTTAGTAGGGGAGACCTACGAGCAGTACTTC. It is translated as CASSLVGETYEQYF.

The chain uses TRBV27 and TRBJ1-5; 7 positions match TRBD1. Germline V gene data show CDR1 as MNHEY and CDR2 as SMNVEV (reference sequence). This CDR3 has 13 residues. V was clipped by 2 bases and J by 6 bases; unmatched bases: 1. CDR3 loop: CASSLQGGQPQHF. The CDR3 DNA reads TGTGCCAGCAGTTTACAGGGGGGTCAGCCCCAGCATTTT.